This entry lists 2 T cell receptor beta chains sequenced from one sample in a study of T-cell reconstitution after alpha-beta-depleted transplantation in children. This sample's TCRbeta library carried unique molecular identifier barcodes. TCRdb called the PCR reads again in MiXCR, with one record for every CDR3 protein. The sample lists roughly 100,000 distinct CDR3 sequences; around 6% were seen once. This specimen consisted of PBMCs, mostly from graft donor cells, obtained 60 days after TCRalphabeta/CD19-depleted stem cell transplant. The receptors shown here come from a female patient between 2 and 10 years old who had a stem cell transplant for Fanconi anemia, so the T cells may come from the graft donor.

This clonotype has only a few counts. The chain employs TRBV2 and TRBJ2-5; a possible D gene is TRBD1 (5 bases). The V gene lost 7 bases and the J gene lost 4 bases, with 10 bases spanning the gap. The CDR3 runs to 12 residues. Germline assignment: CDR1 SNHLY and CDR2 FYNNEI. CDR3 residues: CASKTRVETQYF. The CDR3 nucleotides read TGTGCCAGCAAGACCAGGGTAGAGACCCAGTACTTC.

This chain's CDR3 is CASSLGLAGGQDTQYF. The CDR3 nucleotides are TGTGCCAGCAGCTTAGGACTAGCGGGGGGGCAAGATACGCAGTATTTT. This chain joins TRBV7-2 and TRBJ2-3; 14 bases fit TRBD2. The germline V gene encodes CDR1 SGHTA and CDR2 FQGNSA. Losses at the gene ends were 1 base for V and 5 bases for J; bases not matched to a gene: 2. The CDR3 has 16 residues.